This TCR beta chain was sequenced during a study of T-cell memory formation after mild COVID-19. Whole-study results and caveats: There were some responding clones in pre-infection memory, which suggested that cross-reactive memory had joined. There was no confirmation that second-wave clones peaking on day 37 were SARS-CoV-2 specific. Contracting clones from day 15 to 85 had balanced CD4/CD8; later expanders favoured CD4+.

The ends lost 5 bases at V and 4 bases at J; junction bases unmatched: 7. Germline V lookup: CDR1 SGHKS, CDR2 YYEKEE (reference sequence). The CDR3 totals 15 residues. The sample holds many counts of this clonotype. Its target is not known. Constant-segment primers served in 5'RACE that generated TCR alpha and TCR beta cDNA libraries bearing sample barcodes and UMIs. TCRdb re-called the 5' RACE reads with MiXCR, one entry per CDR3 protein. Here the sample spans more than 400,000 distinct CDR3 sequences, 15% to 20% being singletons. This TCR was sampled from an adult woman who had mild COVID-19 (a few samples of this study predate the infection). Cell type and time point are not known. The rearrangement links TRBV5-5 to TRBJ2-3; the match to TRBD2 covers 10 bases. The sequenced material came from PBMCs or a T cell subset sorted from them (not recorded which). The DNA of the CDR3 is TGTGCCAGCAGTCGACTAGCGGGTTATTCAGATACGCAGTATTTT. Translating gives CASSRLAGYSDTQYF.